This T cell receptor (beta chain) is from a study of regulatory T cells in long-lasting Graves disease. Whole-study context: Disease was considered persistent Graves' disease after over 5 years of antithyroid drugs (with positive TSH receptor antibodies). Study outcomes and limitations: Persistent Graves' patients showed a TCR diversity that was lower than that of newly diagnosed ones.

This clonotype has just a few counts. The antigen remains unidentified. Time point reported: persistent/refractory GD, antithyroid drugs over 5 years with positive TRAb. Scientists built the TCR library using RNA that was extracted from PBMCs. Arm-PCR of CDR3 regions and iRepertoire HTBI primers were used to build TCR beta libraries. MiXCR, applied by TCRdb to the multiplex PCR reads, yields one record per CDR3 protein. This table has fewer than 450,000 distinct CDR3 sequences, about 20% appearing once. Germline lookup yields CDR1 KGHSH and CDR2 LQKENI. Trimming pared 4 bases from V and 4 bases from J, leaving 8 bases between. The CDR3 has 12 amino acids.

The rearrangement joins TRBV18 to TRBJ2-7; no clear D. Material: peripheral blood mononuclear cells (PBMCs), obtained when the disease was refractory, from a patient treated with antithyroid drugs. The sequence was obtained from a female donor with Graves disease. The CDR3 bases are TGTGCCAGCTCACGTGAGAGGTACGAGCAGTACTTC. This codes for CASSRERYEQYF.